This record looks at one T cell receptor (beta chain) sequence and its context. V was cut by 9 bases and J by 1 base, with 15 bases left in between. CDR3 length: 14 amino acids. Per germline, CDR1 MNHEY and CDR2 SVGAGI. The record originates from a study of monozygotic twins with cystic fibrosis. About the research overall: Libraries were built from three micrograms of fragmented DNA using 15 PCR cycles.

Assay used: immunoSEQ multiplex PCR; TCRdb lists only in-frame clones, some missing. The table lists roughly 24,000 clones, around 97% of them singletons. What was sequenced was blood. J is TRBJ1-1 and V is TRBV6-5, with D unclear. The sequence came from a girl aged 10-17 years with cystic fibrosis. CDR3 DNA: TGTGCCAGAGAGTCGGTGCGAGGGAACACTGAAGCTTTCTTT. This gives the protein CARESVRGNTEAFF.